What follows are 5 T cell receptor beta chains derived from one specimen sequenced in a study of CD8+ T cells in alopecia areata. Extraction and reverse transcription of RNA yielded cDNA as the sequencing template. The protocol was immunoSEQ multiplex PCR, while the TCRdb copy is restricted to in-frame clones and leaves out a portion. The data contain 200,000 to 250,000 clones, approximately 61% of them seen just once; the ten biggest clones take up around 1.2%. Sequenced material: CD4+ T cells sorted from blood, taken at week 0. Source of these receptors: a human donor with alopecia areata.

The rearrangement uses TRBV30 and TRBJ1-2; TRBD1 aligns across 11 bases. Germline V lookup: CDR1 GTSNPN, CDR2 SVGIG (reference sequence). V lost 5 bases, J lost 5 bases, and 7 bases stayed unmatched. CDR3 length: 14 residues. The CDR3 loop is CAWEDRGRGYGYTF. The CDR3 bases are TGTGCCTGGGAGGACAGGGGGCGTGGGTATGGCTACACCTTC. The variable domain in full, with the rest retrieved from reference TRBV30 and TRBJ1-2, is SQTIHQWPATLVQPVGSPLSLECTVEGTSNPNLYWYRQAAGRGLQLLFYSVGIGQISSEVPQNLSASRPQDRQFILSSKKLLLSDSGFYLCAWEDRGRGYGYTFGSGTRLTVV.

DNA for the CDR3: TGTGCCAGTACCGATGGGGGGAATAGGAATCAGCCCCAGCATTTT. It codes for CASTDGGNRNQPQHF. This chain joins TRBV19 and TRBJ1-5, with D possibly being TRBD1 (5 bases). The CDR3 contains 15 residues. Germline V gene lookup returns CDR1 LNHDA and CDR2 SQIVND (reference sequence). Trimming left V 7 bases short and J 4 bases short, with 17 bases between.

V and J are TRBV30 and TRBJ1-1; no clear D. V lost 0 bases and J 4 bases, leaving 9 bases between the germline ends. This CDR3 spans 13 amino acids. Germline assignment: CDR1 GTSNPN and CDR2 SVGIG (reference sequence). CDR3 in amino acids: CAWSVPPSTEAFF. In nucleotides, the CDR3 is TGTGCCTGGAGTGTTCCCCCAAGCACTGAAGCTTTCTTT. Complete variable domain (other parts from reference TRBV30 and TRBJ1-1): SQTIHQWPATLVQPVGSPLSLECTVEGTSNPNLYWYRQAAGRGLQLLFYSVGIGQISSEVPQNLSASRPQDRQFILSSKKLLLSDSGFYLCAWSVPPSTEAFFGQGTRLTVV.

Turning to this clone: The sample holds other DNA sequences that translate to the same CDR3. The CDR3 is CASSLAGRPYEQYF. In DNA, the CDR3 is TGTGCCAGCAGCTTAGCTGGCCGCCCCTACGAGCAGTACTTC. The rearrangement uses TRBV7-9 and TRBJ2-7; D is ambiguous. Germline V gene sequence: CDR1 SEHNR, CDR2 FQNEAQ (reference sequence). This CDR3 is 14 amino acids long. The ends were cut back, 0 bases at V and 2 bases at J, with 8 bases in the middle.

The V gene is TRBV25-1, the J gene TRBJ2-3; D possibly corresponds to TRBD1 (6 bases). V gave up 8 bases and J gave up 2 bases, with 17 bases separating them. CDR1 MGHDK and CDR2 SYGVNS come from the germline V gene. The CDR3 has 15 amino acids. As DNA, the CDR3 is TGTGCCAGCTCAACCCAGGGGTTTTACACAGATACGCAGTATTTT. It codes for CASSTQGFYTDTQYF.